The entry that follows covers one T cell receptor beta chain sequence. Antigen: not known. A clone one base away is much larger, so this may be a read error. This CDR3 is built from 15 residues. In germline, CDR1 is SGHDN, CDR2 FVKESK. These data are taken from a study of tumor and adjacent non-tumor tissue in lung cancer. Study background: Stage I to III disease affected ten to eleven men and 5 women aged about 31 to 85.

General study findings and limits: Significantly higher TCR diversity was found in tumor than normal lung.

A modified ARM-PCR protocol with three rounds of nested PCR amplified TCRbeta. TCRdb reprocessed the multiplex PCR reads with MiXCR, giving one entry per CDR3 protein. The sample includes 77,000 or so distinct CDR3 sequences, roughly 80% of them seen just once. No cell sorting was done before RNA was extracted from the tissue. This clonotype was sampled from a woman in her forties or fifties with non-small cell lung cancer. Source material: lung tumor tissue. The chain couples TRBV14 to TRBJ2-2; TRBD1 might be the D (5 bases). Here the CDR3 DNA reads TGTGCCAGCAACCAAGGACACCATCGGACCGGGGAGCTGTTTTTT. This codes for CASNQGHHRTGELFF.